This T cell receptor (beta chain) was captured in a study of T-cell reconstitution after alpha-beta-depleted transplantation in children. A library of TCRbeta sequences, prepared with unique molecular identifiers, was generated. TCRdb reanalysed the PCR reads using MiXCR and keeps one entry per CDR3 protein. The table has fewer than 85,000 distinct CDR3 sequences, around 14% seen once. In germline, CDR1 is SEHNR, CDR2 FQNEAQ (reference sequence). V lost 8 bases, J lost 7 bases, and 14 bases lay in between. The CDR3 runs to 13 residues. Study conclusions and caveats: T-cell counts and diversity at one year following transplant were attributed mainly to newly produced T cells. Elevated TCRbeta diversity at day 60 was traced, in some patients, to surviving recipient T cells and thymic progenitors. In patients about two months after transplant, alpha-beta T cells reportedly arose from several hundred expanded graft clones.

In this sample, this clonotype turned up many times. Antigen: not known. This sequence originates from a male patient under 10 years old who had a stem cell transplant for acute lymphoblastic leukemia, so the T cells may come from the graft donor. Sequenced material: PBMCs, mostly from graft donor cells, taken 180 days after TCRalphabeta/CD19-depleted stem cell transplant. This chain joins TRBV7-9 and TRBJ2-2; D gene unclear. CDR3 DNA: TGTGCCAGCCGACGCCCTGACGTCGGGGAGCTGTTTTTT. It specifies CASRRPDVGELFF.